Listed below are T cell receptor beta chains from one sample, sequenced in a study of T cells in Graves' hyperthyroidism and ophthalmopathy. TCRdb recomputed calls from the multiplex PCR reads with MiXCR, one row per CDR3 protein. The data hold approximately 600,000 distinct CDR3 sequences, with less than 25% observed a single time. The sample comprised blood. Receptors originate from a young man with Graves' ophthalmopathy. Each CDR3 is given with its conserved first and last residue.

TRBV10-3 CAISDGWGNEKLFF
TRBV7-2 CASSGLAHEQFF
TRBV6-1 CASTNGGRAYQETQYF
TRBV30 CAWSIGSEKLFF
TRBV11-1 CASSLSGRVTDTQYF
TRBV7-6 CASSIRTEDRPETQYF
TRBV29-1 CSVQGDSSYNEQFF
TRBV11-2 CASSPMGALGYTF
TRBV20-1 CATRRNTEAFF
TRBV10-3 CAISELPSTDTQYF
TRBV20-1 CSAGGDGYTF
TRBV7-2 CASSQRGAARLGEQYF
TRBV6-9 CASSSQGGAEAFF
TRBV7-9 CASSQSAGTSTDTQYF
TRBV19 CASSPRPSDTQYF
TRBV9 CASSPGTENEQFF